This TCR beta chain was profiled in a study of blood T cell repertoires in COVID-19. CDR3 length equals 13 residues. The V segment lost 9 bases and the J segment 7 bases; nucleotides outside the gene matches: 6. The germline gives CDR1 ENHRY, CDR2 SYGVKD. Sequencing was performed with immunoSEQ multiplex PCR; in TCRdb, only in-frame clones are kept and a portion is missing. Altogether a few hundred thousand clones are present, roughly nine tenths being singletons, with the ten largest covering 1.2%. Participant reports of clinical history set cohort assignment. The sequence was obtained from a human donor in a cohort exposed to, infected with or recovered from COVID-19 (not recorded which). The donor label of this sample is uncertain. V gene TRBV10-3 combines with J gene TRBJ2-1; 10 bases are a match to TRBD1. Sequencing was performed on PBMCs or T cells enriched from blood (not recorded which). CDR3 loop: CAINDRGRNEQFF. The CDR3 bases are TGTGCCATTAACGACAGGGGGCGGAATGAGCAGTTCTTC.